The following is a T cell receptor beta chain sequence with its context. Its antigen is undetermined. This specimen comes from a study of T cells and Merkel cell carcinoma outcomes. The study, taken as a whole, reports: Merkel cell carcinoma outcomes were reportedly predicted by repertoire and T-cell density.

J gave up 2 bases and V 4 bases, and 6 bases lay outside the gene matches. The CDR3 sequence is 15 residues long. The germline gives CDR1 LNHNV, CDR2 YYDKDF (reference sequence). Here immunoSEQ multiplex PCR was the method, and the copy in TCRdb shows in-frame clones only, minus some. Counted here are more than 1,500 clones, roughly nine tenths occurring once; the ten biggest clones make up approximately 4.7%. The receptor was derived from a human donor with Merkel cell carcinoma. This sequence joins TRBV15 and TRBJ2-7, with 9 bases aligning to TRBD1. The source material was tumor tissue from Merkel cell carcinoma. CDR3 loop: CATSNPGQGTYEQYF. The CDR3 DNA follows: TGTGCCACCAGCAACCCGGGACAGGGAACCTACGAGCAGTACTTC.